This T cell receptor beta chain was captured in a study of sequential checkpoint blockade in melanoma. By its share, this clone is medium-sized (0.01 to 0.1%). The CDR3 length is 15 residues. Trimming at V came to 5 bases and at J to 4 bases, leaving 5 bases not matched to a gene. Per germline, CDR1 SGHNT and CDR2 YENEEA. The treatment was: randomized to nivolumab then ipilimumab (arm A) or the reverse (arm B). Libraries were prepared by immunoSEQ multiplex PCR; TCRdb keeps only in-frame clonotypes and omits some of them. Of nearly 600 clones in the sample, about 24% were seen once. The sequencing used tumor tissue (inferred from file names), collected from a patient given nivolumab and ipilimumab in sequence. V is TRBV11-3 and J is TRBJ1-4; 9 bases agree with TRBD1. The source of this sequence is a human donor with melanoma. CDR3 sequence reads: CASSKLTGGNEKLFF. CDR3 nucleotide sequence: TGTGCCAGCAGCAAATTGACAGGGGGTAATGAAAAACTGTTTTTT.